This passage covers 11 T cell receptor beta chains from one sample sequenced in a study of beta chain features in type 1 diabetes. These receptors' targets are unknown. As every portion of the isolated RNA was reverse transcribed, the sequencing read expressed TCRB transcripts. Method: immunoSEQ multiplex PCR; TCRdb's copy keeps in-frame clones and lacks some. Counted here are 300,000 or so clones, about a tenth occurring once; the ten biggest clones make up less than 1.2%. General study results and limits: A moderate, significant TCRB CDR3 shortening appeared in type 1 diabetes across four CD4+ subsets.

The specimen sequenced was central memory CD4+ T cells from blood. The origin of the receptors is a man aged 25-45 years with type 1 diabetes.

This clone has more than one count but fewer than ten. CDR3 DNA: TGCGCCAGCAGCCAAGATAGGTCCTTGGGGGGCTATGGCTACACCTTC. It codes for CASSQDRSLGGYGYTF. The rearrangement links TRBV4-3 to TRBJ1-2, with D tentatively TRBD1 (5 bases). This CDR3 contains 16 residues. Germline CDR1 LGHNA, CDR2 YSLEER. V was pared by 0 bases and J by 4 bases, with 15 bases between.

This clone was recorded a few times. The gene calls are TRBV4-2 and TRBJ2-3, with TRBD2 identical over 8 bases. J lost 1 base, V lost 5 bases, and 2 bases had no gene match. This CDR3 region has 14 residues. Germline V gene data show CDR1 as LGHNA and CDR2 as YNFKEQ. Here the CDR3 DNA reads TGTGCCAGCAGCACGGGGGGGGGCACAGATACGCAGTATTTT. Its protein is CASSTGGGTDTQYF.

This clone is medium-sized by share. The V call is TRBV7-2, the J call TRBJ2-1; 11 bases line up with TRBD2. The junction had 12 bases not matched to a gene; V was cut back by 5 bases and J by 9 bases. The CDR3 runs 16 residues. CDR1 and CDR2 (germline): SGHTA, FQGNSA. The CDR3 nucleotides are TGTGCCAGCAGCCCGGAGGTAGCGGGGGGGCCTGGTGAGCAGTTCTTC. Encoded protein: CASSPEVAGGPGEQFF.

The rearrangement links TRBV30 to TRBJ1-4; 7 bases map to TRBD1. The CDR3 length is 14 residues. Germline V gene lookup returns CDR1 GTSNPN and CDR2 SVGIG (reference sequence). V shed 1 base and J 4 bases; nucleotides not matched to a gene: 3. This CDR3 reads CAWSEGTVNEKLFF. The CDR3 nucleotides read TGTGCCTGGAGTGAGGGGACAGTTAATGAAAAACTGTTTTTT. Supplemented by reference TRBV30 and TRBJ1-4, the full variable domain reads SQTIHQWPATLVQPVGSPLSLECTVEGTSNPNLYWYRQAAGRGLQLLFYSVGIGQISSEVPQNLSASRPQDRQFILSSKKLLLSDSGFYLCAWSEGTVNEKLFFGSGTQLSVL.

This clone appeared a few times. This chain connects TRBV10-1 to TRBJ2-1; the D gene is possibly TRBD2 (6 bases). The CDR3 length is 14 residues. Per germline, CDR1 WNHNN and CDR2 SYGVQD (reference sequence). Trimming stripped 0 bases from V and 8 bases from J, with 11 bases between. This chain's CDR3 is CASSESAGRHEQFF. In DNA form, the CDR3 reads TGCGCCAGCAGTGAGTCGGCAGGGAGGCATGAGCAGTTCTTC.

This clone was found a few times. This chain connects TRBV16 to TRBJ1-6, with a tentative D call TRBD1 (5 bases). In germline, CDR1 is KGHSY, CDR2 FQNENV. This CDR3 is 13 amino acids long. Trimming removed 4 bases from V and 4 bases from J, with 5 bases in between. CDR3 coding DNA: TGTGCCAGCAGCCCAGGGTATAATTCACCCCTCCACTTT. Its protein is CASSPGYNSPLHF. The whole variable domain, remainder taken from reference TRBV16 and TRBJ1-6, is GEEVAQTPKHLVRGEGQKAKLYCAPIKGHSYVFWYQQVLKNEFKFLISFQNENVFDETGMPKERFSAKCLPNSPCSLEIQATKLEDSAVYFCASSPGYNSPLHFGNGTRLTVT.

The rearrangement links TRBV5-1 to TRBJ1-2; D might be TRBD1 (5 bases). The CDR3 is 14 residues long. Trimming removed 0 bases from V and 8 bases from J, with 14 bases in between. Germline V lookup: CDR1 SGHRS, CDR2 YFSETQ. The CDR3 loop is CASSLASQGDGYTF. CDR3 coding DNA: TGCGCCAGCAGCTTGGCTAGTCAGGGAGACGGCTACACCTTC.

This clone was counted only a few times. The chain carries TRBV27 and TRBJ2-1, with a possible D match to TRBD2 (6 bases). V dropped 5 bases and J dropped 2 bases, with 16 bases sitting between them. The germline gives CDR1 MNHEY, CDR2 SMNVEV (reference sequence). This CDR3 has 16 amino acids. CDR3 residues: CASSLIAAATYNEQFF. CDR3 bases: TGTGCCAGCAGTCTAATAGCGGCCGCTACCTACAATGAGCAGTTCTTC.

This clone was recorded a few times. V usage is TRBV6-1 and J usage is TRBJ1-1; possibly TRBD1 for D (6 bases). The V end lost 6 bases, the J end lost 4 bases, and 12 bases lay between the germline ends. The CDR3 loop spans 13 amino acids. Germline loops: CDR1 MNHNS, CDR2 SASEGT. The CDR3 nucleotides read TGTGCCAGCAGGCCCGGGACACCCACTGAAGCTTTCTTT. Translating it yields CASRPGTPTEAFF.

This clone came up a few times. This sequence joins TRBV5-4 and TRBJ1-2; no clear D. V lost 3 bases and J 5 bases, leaving 11 bases between the germline ends. The CDR3 consists of 13 residues. Germline V gene sequence: CDR1 SGHNT, CDR2 YYREEE (reference sequence). The CDR3 DNA follows: TGTGCCAGCAGCTCAAATAATGGTTATGGCTACACCTTC. It yields the protein CASSSNNGYGYTF.

V and J are TRBV29-1 and TRBJ1-1; possibly TRBD1 for D (6 bases). Per germline, CDR1 SQVTM and CDR2 ANQGSEA. Trimming removed 7 bases at V and 1 base at J, with 13 bases between. The length of the CDR3 is 13 residues. The CDR3 protein is CSAGTSGNTEAFF. CDR3 nucleotides: TGCAGCGCAGGGACATCAGGGAACACTGAAGCTTTCTTT.